Reported below is one T cell receptor (beta chain). No cognate antigen has been identified for it. No qualities accompany the bases; no much larger clone lies one base away. The immunoSEQ Assay, a bias-controlled multiplex PCR, was used to amplify TCRbeta CDR3 regions from genomic DNA. Per the source publication's procedure: Within the assay, amplification of reference gene primers was used to estimate how many nucleated cells each sample contained. Sequence reads were collapsed and filtered to measure the absolute abundance of every unique TCRbeta CDR3 rearrangement. For each sample, productive Simpson clonality was calculated as the square root of Simpson's diversity index over productive rearrangements. TCRdb carries this immuneACCESS record with in-frame sequences only. Its versions omit some clonotypes, under half of them owing to an unresolved V gene in the studies checked, with the rest unexplained. V, J and clone size derive from that table, while D and trimming were established from the DNA sequence. This sample has 300,000 to 450,000 clones in its table, and more than 70% of those were observed once. 1% to 1.5% of the sample belongs to the ten largest clones.

Spanning cysteine to phenylalanine, the CDR3 consists of 15 amino acids. Only the CDR3 DNA stays, 45 bases, in frame from base 1. For this chain, trimming is 3 bases at the V end and 3 bases at the J end, and the number of junction bases without a gene match is 8. CDR1 GTSNPN and CDR2 SVGIG were looked up in the germline V gene (reference sequence). Participants in the prospective study were aged roughly 18 to 95 years, lived in about two dozen United States geographic areas, and enrolled through a virtual design. To assign participants to cohorts, the prospective study relied on clinical history that participants themselves reported in a screening survey and a study questionnaire. Recovered participants in ImmuneRACE Cohort 3 were defined by two consecutive negative NP/OP PCR tests, clearance by a healthcare professional, or resolution of symptoms. Each participant in the prospective study had whole blood, serum and a nasopharyngeal or oropharyngeal swab collected by mobile phlebotomists. Over a roughly 2-month period, participants in the prospective study had the option of providing additional blood draws and questionnaires. Prospective study blood samples were shipped either frozen or at room temperature before DNA extraction.

This sample stems from a study of blood T cell repertoires in COVID-19 (dated by TCRdb to the early 2020s). Concerning the study at large: The collaborator samples originated in the United States, Italy and Spain and spanned the acute and convalescent phases of COVID-19. HLA class I and class II types, where available, came from metadata supplied by the sample provider rather than from assay-based typing. The material from the prospective study consisted of cDNA or gDNA derived from T cells, B-cell-depleted T cells, or PBMCs. Subjects who had been exposed to COVID-19, were actively infected with it, or had recovered from it provided the deeply sampled blood TCRbeta repertoires that made up the dataset. The repertoires were released in a freely available public database intended as a resource for research on the immune response to SARS-CoV-2. Samples were obtained from the ongoing ImmuneRACE study (first 160 participants) and from 1,000 to 1,500 subjects provided by 6 global collaborators. A de-identified subject ID, COVID-19 status, age in years and sex were almost always included in the sample metadata.

Results the study describes overall, beyond this receptor: The quantity of clinical and demographic metadata differed by source and by participant and was supplied without curation.

Sequences were obtained from PBMCs or T cells enriched from blood (not recorded which). Recombination connected TRBV30 to TRBJ1-1, with 9 middle bases fitting TRBD1. The receptor was isolated from a man aged 25 to 40 who had recovered from COVID-19. Here is the DNA: TGTGCCTGGAGACCCCGGGACAGGGCGGACACTGAAGCTTTCTTT. This encodes CAWRPRDRADTEAFF.